A single sample is the source of the 26 T cell receptor beta chains below, sequenced in a study of blood T cell repertoires in COVID-19. Produced via immunoSEQ multiplex PCR; TCRdb's table is partial and in-frame only. Here the sample spans about 500,000 clones, approximately 89% being singletons. Sequencing used peripheral blood. The receptor set was obtained from a man between 18 and 29 years old with COVID-19, enrolled during active disease.

The chain employs TRBV30 and TRBJ2-7, with 9 bases identical to TRBD2. Germline loops: CDR1 GTSNPN, CDR2 SVGIG (reference sequence). V was pared by 0 bases and J by 4 bases, with 7 bases of the junction left unmatched. The CDR3 loop spans 15 amino acids. Here the CDR3 DNA reads TGTGCCTGGAGTGTACTGCGGGAGGGCCGATACGAGCAGTACTTC. Translated, it gives CAWSVLREGRYEQYF.

V gene TRBV7-2 combines with J gene TRBJ2-5, with D tentatively TRBD1 (6 bases). The ends were cut back, 0 bases at V and 5 bases at J, with 13 bases in the middle. The CDR3 is 15 residues long. The germline V gene encodes CDR1 SGHTA and CDR2 FQGNSA. The chain's CDR3 is CASSLAAQGWETQYF. CDR3 in DNA: TGTGCCAGCAGCTTAGCCGCACAGGGTTGGGAGACCCAGTACTTC.

The rearrangement joins TRBV10-3 to TRBJ2-7; no reliable D call. The germline V gene encodes CDR1 ENHRY and CDR2 SYGVKD. Trimming removed 0 bases at V and 0 bases at J, with 9 bases between. The CDR3 has 15 amino acids. DNA for the CDR3: TGTGCCATCAGTGAGTCGGCAGGAAGCTCCTACGAGCAGTACTTC. Residues: CAISESAGSSYEQYF.

This chain links TRBV2 with TRBJ1-3; 8 nucleotides line up with TRBD1. The CDR3 covers 16 residues. J lost 4 bases, V lost 5 bases, and 10 bases had no gene match. Germline assignment: CDR1 SNHLY and CDR2 FYNNEI. CDR3: CASSPTRTGRGNTIYF. For the CDR3, the DNA is TGTGCCAGCAGTCCGACAAGGACAGGGAGAGGAAACACCATATATTTT.

This clone showed up just once. The chain links TRBV6-5 to TRBJ1-3; D gene uncertain. This CDR3 contains 15 residues. Germline V gene sequence: CDR1 MNHEY, CDR2 SVGAGI. The V end was cut by 0 bases, the J end by 0 bases, with 6 bases between. The CDR3 coding sequence is TGTGCCAGCAGTTACTCAGCAGGCTCTGGAAACACCATATATTTT. Protein sequence: CASSYSAGSGNTIYF.

This clone was seen a single time. This chain uses TRBV5-4 with TRBJ2-1; 7 bases map to TRBD1. The CDR3 runs 15 residues. After removal of 2 bases from V and 3 bases from J, the junction contained 5 bases not matched to a gene. Germline lookup yields CDR1 SGHNT and CDR2 YYREEE (reference sequence). CDR3 loop: CASSLGTDSYNEQFF. As DNA, the CDR3 is TGTGCCAGCAGCTTAGGGACAGACAGCTACAATGAGCAGTTCTTC.

The chain links TRBV5-4 to TRBJ2-3; D unresolved. The CDR3 loop spans 14 amino acids. Trimming left V 1 base short and J 6 bases short, with 12 bases between. Germline CDR1 reads SGHNT; CDR2 reads YYREEE (reference sequence). CDR3 DNA: TGTGCCAGCAGCTTGCATTCGGCCGGGGATACGCAGTATTTT. It yields the protein CASSLHSAGDTQYF.

J is TRBJ2-5 and V is TRBV5-1, with 10 bases identical to TRBD2. The germline V gene encodes CDR1 SGHRS and CDR2 YFSETQ. The CDR3 spans 13 residues. The ends lost 7 bases at V and 5 bases at J; junction bases unmatched: 5. CDR3 loop: CASGTSEGETQYF. In DNA form, the CDR3 reads TGCGCCAGCGGGACTAGCGAGGGGGAGACCCAGTACTTC.

The rearrangement links TRBV2 to TRBJ2-5; perhaps TRBD2 as D (5 bases). Germline loops: CDR1 SNHLY, CDR2 FYNNEI. The CDR3 consists of 12 residues. The V end was cut by 7 bases, the J end by 4 bases, with 10 bases between. The CDR3 bases are TGTGCCAGCAACCTCGCGGGAGAGACCCAGTACTTC. Residues: CASNLAGETQYF.

This chain links TRBV5-1 with TRBJ2-1; a possible D gene is TRBD2 (5 bases). CDR1 and CDR2 from the germline V gene are SGHRS and YFSETQ. CDR3 size: 15 residues. Trimming took off 0 bases at V and 2 bases at J, with 9 bases between the two ends. As DNA, the CDR3 is TGCGCCAGCAGCTTGGGGAGGCCGACCTACAATGAGCAGTTCTTC. As protein: CASSLGRPTYNEQFF.

J is TRBJ1-2 and V is TRBV4-2; 8 bases match TRBD1. J was trimmed by 4 bases and V by 0 bases; bases with no gene match: 10. The CDR3 extends over 17 amino acids. Germline loops: CDR1 LGHNA, CDR2 YNFKEQ. CDR3 DNA: TGTGCCAGCAGCCAAGAACCCCGACAGGGGAGGGGCTATGGCTACACCTTC. As protein: CASSQEPRQGRGYGYTF.

This clone appeared a single time. CDR3 nucleotides: TGTGCCAGCAGCCAAGAACCCGGCAGGGCGAAACTTGGCTACACCTTC. Protein sequence: CASSQEPGRAKLGYTF. This chain links TRBV3-1 (or the pseudogene TRBV3-2) with TRBJ1-2, with D perhaps TRBD1 (5 bases). This CDR3 region has 16 residues. V lost 0 bases and J 7 bases, leaving 18 bases between the germline ends. The V gene's germline CDR1 is LGHDT and CDR2 YNNKEL (reference sequence).

The chain recombines TRBV3-1 (or the pseudogene TRBV3-2) with TRBJ2-3; perhaps TRBD2 as D (5 bases). The CDR3 loop spans 12 amino acids. The germline CDR1 and CDR2 sequences are LGHDT and YNNKEL (reference sequence). Trimming pared 5 bases from V and 6 bases from J, leaving 9 bases between. CDR3 sequence (DNA): TGTGCCAGCAGCTCGACGGGGGATACGCAGTATTTT. Amino acids: CASSSTGDTQYF.

This clone was detected only a few times. The genes are TRBV2 and TRBJ2-2, with 8 bases lining up with TRBD1. This CDR3 region has 14 residues. J was trimmed by 6 bases and V by 6 bases; bases with no gene match: 6. Germline lookup yields CDR1 SNHLY and CDR2 FYNNEI. In DNA, the CDR3 is TGTGCCAGCAGGAGGACAGGGATAGCCGGGGAGCTGTTTTTT. This translates into CASRRTGIAGELFF. Full variable domain (remainder filled in from reference TRBV2 and TRBJ2-2): EPEVTQTPSHQVTQMGQEVILRCVPISNHLYFYWYRQILGQKVEFLVSFYNNEISEKSEIFDDQFSVERPDGSNFTLKIRSTKLEDSAMYFCASRRTGIAGELFFGEGSRLTVL.

The V call is TRBV19, the J call TRBJ2-6; 7 bases fit TRBD1. Germline V gene lookup returns CDR1 LNHDA and CDR2 SQIVND (reference sequence). The J segment lost 2 bases and the V segment lost 6 bases, leaving 7 bases of the junction unmatched. The CDR3 consists of 16 residues. The CDR3 DNA follows: TGTGCCAGTAGAAGCCCTGGGACAGCTGGGGCCAACGTCCTGACTTTC. The encoded protein is CASRSPGTAGANVLTF.

J is TRBJ2-1 and V is TRBV10-3, with D perhaps TRBD2 (5 bases). The CDR3 totals 13 residues. CDR1 is ENHRY, CDR2 SYGVKD, per germline. Trimming pared 3 bases from V and 8 bases from J, leaving 11 bases between. The CDR3 is CAISDGGVDEQFF. The CDR3 bases are TGTGCCATCAGTGATGGAGGTGTCGATGAGCAGTTCTTC.

The chain carries TRBV5-1 and TRBJ2-7, with D possibly TRBD1 on 6 matching bases. Germline V gene lookup returns CDR1 SGHRS and CDR2 YFSETQ. V lost 3 bases to trimming and J lost 0 bases, with 19 bases between them. The CDR3 is 17 amino acids. CDR3 DNA: TGCGCCAGCAGCTACTCTTGGACAGTCCCAATCTCCTACGAGCAGTACTTC. Amino acid sequence: CASSYSWTVPISYEQYF.

The sample holds many counts of this clone. The chain is built from TRBV5-6 and TRBJ2-2; maybe TRBD2 (6 bases). Germline V lookup: CDR1 SGHDT, CDR2 YYEEEE. Trimming took 4 bases from V and 2 from J, leaving 15 bases between them. The CDR3 runs to 16 residues. CDR3 region: CASSGRGRLNTGELFF. In nucleotides, the CDR3 is TGTGCCAGCAGCGGGCGGGGCAGATTAAACACCGGGGAGCTGTTTTTT.

A word on this clone: Other DNA sequences within the sample encode an identical CDR3. The chain joins TRBV19 to TRBJ2-7, with 7 bases matching TRBD2. After removal of 2 bases from V and 3 bases from J, the junction contained 4 bases not matched to a gene. CDR1 and CDR2 (germline): LNHDA, SQIVND (reference sequence). The CDR3 is 14 amino acids. The CDR3 coding sequence is TGTGCCAGTAGTATATCGGGGGGTAACTACGAGCAGTACTTC. This sequence encodes CASSISGGNYEQYF. Full variable domain (remainder filled in from reference TRBV19 and TRBJ2-7): DGGITQSPKYLFRKEGQNVTLSCEQNLNHDAMYWYRQDPGQGLRLIYYSQIVNDFQKGDIAEGYSVSREKKESFPLTVTSAQKNPTAFYLCASSISGGNYEQYFGPGTRLTVT.

V gene TRBV5-4 combines with J gene TRBJ1-2, with a weak D call TRBD1 (6 bases). This CDR3 is 13 amino acids long. CDR1 and CDR2 from the germline V gene are SGHNT and YYREEE (reference sequence). The V end lost 0 bases, the J end lost 6 bases, and 9 bases lay between the germline ends. The CDR3 loop is CASSLGEGDGYTF. The CDR3 coding sequence is TGTGCCAGCAGCTTGGGTGAGGGGGATGGCTACACCTTC.

The rearrangement uses TRBV29-1 and TRBJ2-1; D call uncertain. Trimming removed 2 bases at V and 2 bases at J, with 10 bases between. CDR3 length: 14 amino acids. The germline CDR1 and CDR2 sequences are SQVTM and ANQGSEA. The CDR3 region is CSVEWAPTYNEQFF. The CDR3 coding sequence is TGCAGCGTTGAATGGGCCCCAACCTACAATGAGCAGTTCTTC.

Remarks on this clone: The junction and the germline gene differ at one end; a read error may be behind it. DNA for the CDR3: TGTACCAGCAGTTTTGTCGGGGTAAAGACCCAGTACTTC. Its protein product is CTSSFVGVKTQYF. The chain carries TRBV12-3 or TRBV12-4 and TRBJ2-5; TRBD2 might be the D (5 bases). The CDR3 runs to 13 residues.

The chain couples TRBV15 to TRBJ2-3, with D unresolved. Germline CDR1 and CDR2: LNHNV and YYDKDF (reference sequence). The CDR3 is 13 residues long. Trimming took 1 base from V and 6 from J, leaving 8 bases between them. The CDR3 DNA is TGTGCCACCAGCAGAGCTAGGATGGATACGCAGTATTTT. Translation gives CATSRARMDTQYF.

The chain has TRBV5-4 and TRBJ2-5; possible D gene TRBD1, 6 bases. The V gene lost 3 bases and the J gene lost 5 bases, with 17 bases spanning the gap. CDR3 size: 15 residues. Germline values: CDR1 SGHNT, CDR2 YYREEE (reference sequence). CDR3 amino acids: CASSSHRERFETQYF. In DNA, the CDR3 is TGTGCCAGCAGCTCCCACAGGGAGAGGTTTGAGACCCAGTACTTC. The complete variable domain, with remaining parts taken from reference TRBV5-4 and TRBJ2-5, reads ETGVTQSPTHLIKTRGQQVTLRCSSQSGHNTVSWYQQALGQGPQFIFQYYREEENGRGNFPPRFSGLQFPNYSSELNVNALELDDSALYLCASSSHRERFETQYFGPGTRLLVL.

The rearrangement joins TRBV6-1 to TRBJ2-7; D is undetermined. V dropped 3 bases and J dropped 3 bases, with 9 bases sitting between them. This CDR3 comprises 13 residues. The germline V gene has CDR1 MNHNS and CDR2 SASEGT. CDR3 in DNA: TGTGCCAGCAGTGACAGACAACGCTACGAGCAGTACTTC. Its translation is CASSDRQRYEQYF.

This chain links TRBV2 with TRBJ2-1; D may be TRBD1 (6 bases). The CDR3 sequence is 14 residues long. Germline values: CDR1 SNHLY, CDR2 FYNNEI. The V end was cut by 3 bases, the J end by 8 bases, with 14 bases between. The CDR3 DNA reads as TGTGCCAGCAGTGATTTACAGGGTTGGGATGAGCAGTTCTTC. It codes for CASSDLQGWDEQFF. Variable domain in full (rest from reference TRBV2 and TRBJ2-1): EPEVTQTPSHQVTQMGQEVILRCVPISNHLYFYWYRQILGQKVEFLVSFYNNEISEKSEIFDDQFSVERPDGSNFTLKIRSTKLEDSAMYFCASSDLQGWDEQFFGPGTRLTVL.